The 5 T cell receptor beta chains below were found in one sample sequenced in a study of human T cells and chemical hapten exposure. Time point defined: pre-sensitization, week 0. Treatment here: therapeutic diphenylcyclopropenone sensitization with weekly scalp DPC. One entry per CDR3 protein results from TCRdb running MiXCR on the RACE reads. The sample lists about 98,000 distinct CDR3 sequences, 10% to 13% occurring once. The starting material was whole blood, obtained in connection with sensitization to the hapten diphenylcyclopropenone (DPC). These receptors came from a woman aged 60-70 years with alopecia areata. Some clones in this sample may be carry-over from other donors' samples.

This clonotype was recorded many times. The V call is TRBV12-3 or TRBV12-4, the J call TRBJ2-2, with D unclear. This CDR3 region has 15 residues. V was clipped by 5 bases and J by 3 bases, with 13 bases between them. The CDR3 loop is CASSPGPADTGELFF. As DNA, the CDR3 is TGTGCCAGCAGTCCTGGCCCCGCGGACACCGGGGAGCTGTTTTTT.

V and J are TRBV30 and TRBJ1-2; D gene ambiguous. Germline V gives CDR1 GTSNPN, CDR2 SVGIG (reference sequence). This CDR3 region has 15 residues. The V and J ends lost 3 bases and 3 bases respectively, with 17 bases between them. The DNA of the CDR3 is TGTGCCTGGAGGTTCGGCGCGGGGAACCACTATGGCTACACCTTC. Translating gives CAWRFGAGNHYGYTF.

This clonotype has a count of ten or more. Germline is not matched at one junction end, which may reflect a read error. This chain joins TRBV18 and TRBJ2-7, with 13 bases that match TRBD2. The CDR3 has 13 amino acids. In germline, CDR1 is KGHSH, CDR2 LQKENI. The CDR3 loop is CASAGTSGVSGDF. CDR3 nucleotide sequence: TGTGCCAGCGCCGGGACTAGCGGGGTTTCCGGGGACTTC.

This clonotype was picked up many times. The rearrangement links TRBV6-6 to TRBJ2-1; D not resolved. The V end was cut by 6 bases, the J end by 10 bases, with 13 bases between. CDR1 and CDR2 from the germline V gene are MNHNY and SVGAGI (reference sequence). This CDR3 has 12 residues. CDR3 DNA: TGTGCCAGCAGCCAACACCGACGGGAGCAGTTCTTC. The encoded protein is CASSQHRREQFF.

This chain's CDR3 is CASSQQGGGQETQYF. In nucleotides, the CDR3 is TGCGCCAGCAGCCAGCAGGGCGGGGGGCAAGAGACCCAGTACTTC. The chain recombines TRBV5-1 with TRBJ2-5; TRBD2 matches at 8 bases. With 4 bases clipped from V and 2 bases from J, the junction kept 7 bases outside the gene matches. The CDR3 is made up of 15 amino acids. From germline, CDR1 is SGHRS and CDR2 YFSETQ.